This T cell receptor (beta chain) was sequenced for a study of blood T cell repertoires in COVID-19. This clone was detected only once. In the authors' methods: The authors estimated nucleated cell counts from reference gene primer amplification. Here immunoSEQ multiplex PCR was the method, and the copy in TCRdb shows in-frame clones only, minus some. That table furnishes V, J and clone size, whereas the DNA furnished D and trimming. There are around 130,000 clones in the sample; almost 85% occur only once, and about 1.5% lies in the top ten. Deletions cut 5 bases from V and 7 bases from J, with 21 bases between. This CDR3 has 16 residues. Germline V gene data show CDR1 as LNHDA and CDR2 as SQIVND (reference sequence).

The sequencing input was peripheral blood. The TCR originated in a man aged 55-75 years with acute or convalescent COVID-19. This chain links TRBV19 with TRBJ1-5, with D possibly being TRBD1 (6 bases). CDR3 DNA: TGTGCCAGTAGTCCAACCCGAATAGGGGGAGAACAGCCCCAGCATTTT. It codes for CASSPTRIGGEQPQHF.